This T cell receptor (beta chain) was obtained from a study of cytomegalovirus exposure and HLA in healthy donors. Study-level findings and limits: It was fewer than 200 TCR beta chains that were listed as cytomegalovirus-associated.

On this clone itself: What it recognizes is unknown.

60 Vbeta and 13 Jbeta primers were used in PCR. The method was immunoSEQ multiplex PCR; TCRdb's version includes in-frame clones alone and lacks a portion of them. This sample has some 130,000 clones, with over 60% found just once. Germline CDR1 is MDHEN and CDR2 is SYDVKM. There are 14 residues in the CDR3. Trimming left V 3 bases short and J 0 bases short, with 8 bases between. Material: PBMCs. This TCR was recovered from a male donor in good health and CMV-seropositive. The gene calls are TRBV28 and TRBJ1-1; D gene unclear. The CDR3 sequence: CASSFTHMNTEAFF. In DNA form, the CDR3 reads TGTGCCAGCAGTTTTACACATATGAACACTGAAGCTTTCTTT.